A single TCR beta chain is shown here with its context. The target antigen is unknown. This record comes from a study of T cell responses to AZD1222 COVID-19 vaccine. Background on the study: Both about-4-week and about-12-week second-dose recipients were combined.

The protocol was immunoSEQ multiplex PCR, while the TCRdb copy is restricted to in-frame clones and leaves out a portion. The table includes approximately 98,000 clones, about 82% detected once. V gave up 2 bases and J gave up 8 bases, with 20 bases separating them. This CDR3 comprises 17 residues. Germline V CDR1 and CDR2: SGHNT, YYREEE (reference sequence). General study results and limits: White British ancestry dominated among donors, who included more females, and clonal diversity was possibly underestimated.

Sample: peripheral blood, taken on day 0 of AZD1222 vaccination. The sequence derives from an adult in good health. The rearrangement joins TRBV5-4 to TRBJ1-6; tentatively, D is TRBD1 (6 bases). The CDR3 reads CASSLMPQGQRDSPLHF. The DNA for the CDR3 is TGTGCCAGCAGCTTAATGCCGCAAGGACAGAGGGATTCACCCCTCCACTTT.